The T cell receptor beta chain described here comes from a study of vaccination effects on CD4 cells after COVID-19. Looking at the study overall: From a couple of convalescent patients, samples were taken 16 days and one week before vaccination.

Under the ViraFEST assay, PBMC were stimulated with viral peptide pools so that antigen-specific CD4+ T cells expanded. Sequencing was performed afterwards. Investigators separated out CD4+ T cells once around nine days of culture had passed. PCR confirmed that the person was infected with SARS-CoV-2 between March and December 2020. PBMC were cultured at under 2.5 million per well with approximately 9 IU/ml IL-2 and around 9 ug/ml peptides. Cultures received IL-2 medium that replaced half the medium on days 3 and 7. Details on this clone: The antigen is not known.

CDR1 and CDR2 from the germline V gene are SEHNR and FQNEAQ (reference sequence). The CDR3 contains 14 residues. V lost 4 bases, J lost 0 bases, and 10 bases lay in between. TCRdb's table, derived via immunoSEQ multiplex PCR, lists solely in-frame clones and lacks some. The sample contains over 20,000 clones, 70% to 80% of which appear only once. The chain couples TRBV7-9 to TRBJ2-7; tentatively, D is TRBD2 (6 bases). The starting material was CD4+ T cells from PBMCs cultured with a peptide pool, obtained before COVID-19 vaccination. The sequence was collected from a human donor who had a prior SARS-CoV-2 infection. The CDR3 region is CASSWRDRSYEQYF. In nucleotides, the CDR3 is TGTGCCAGCAGCTGGCGGGACCGCTCCTACGAGCAGTACTTC.